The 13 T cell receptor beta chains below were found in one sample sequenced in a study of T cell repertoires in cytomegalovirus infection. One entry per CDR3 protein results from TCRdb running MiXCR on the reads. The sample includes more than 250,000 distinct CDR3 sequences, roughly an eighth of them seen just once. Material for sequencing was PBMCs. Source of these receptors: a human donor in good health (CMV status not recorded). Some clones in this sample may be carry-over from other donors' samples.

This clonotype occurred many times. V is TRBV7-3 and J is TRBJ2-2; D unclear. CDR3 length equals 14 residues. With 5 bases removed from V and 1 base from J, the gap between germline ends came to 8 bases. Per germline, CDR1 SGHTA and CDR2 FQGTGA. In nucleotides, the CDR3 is TGTGCCAGCAGCCCTTCGGGGAACACCGGGGAGCTGTTTTTT. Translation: CASSPSGNTGELFF.

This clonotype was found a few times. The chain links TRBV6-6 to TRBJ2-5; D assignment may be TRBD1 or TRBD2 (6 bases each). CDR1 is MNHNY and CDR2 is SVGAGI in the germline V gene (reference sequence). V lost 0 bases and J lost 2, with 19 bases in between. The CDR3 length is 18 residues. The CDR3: CASSYSPGAGRRQETQYF. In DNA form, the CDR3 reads TGTGCCAGCAGTTACTCTCCGGGGGCAGGGCGAAGGCAAGAGACCCAGTACTTC.

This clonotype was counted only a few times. CDR3 bases: TGTGCCAGCAGTGAGGACGCGGGTACACCCCTCCACTTT. It is translated as CASSEDAGTPLHF. This chain uses TRBV2 with TRBJ1-6, with D unclear. Deletions cut 3 bases from V and 11 bases from J, with 11 bases between. The germline gives CDR1 SNHLY, CDR2 FYNNEI. This CDR3 comprises 13 residues.

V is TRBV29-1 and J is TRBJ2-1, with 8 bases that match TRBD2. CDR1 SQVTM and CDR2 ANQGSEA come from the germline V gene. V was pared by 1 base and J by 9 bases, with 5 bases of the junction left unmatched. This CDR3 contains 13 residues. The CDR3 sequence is CSVEGAGGSEQFF. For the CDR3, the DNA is TGCAGCGTTGAAGGGGCGGGGGGATCTGAGCAGTTCTTC.

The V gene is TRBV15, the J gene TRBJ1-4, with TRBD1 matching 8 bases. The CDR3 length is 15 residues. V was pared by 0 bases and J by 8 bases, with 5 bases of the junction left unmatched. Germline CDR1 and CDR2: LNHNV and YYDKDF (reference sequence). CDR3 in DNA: TGTGCCACCAGCAGAGAACAGGGGGTCGGCGAAAAACTGTTTTTT. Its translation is CATSREQGVGEKLFF.

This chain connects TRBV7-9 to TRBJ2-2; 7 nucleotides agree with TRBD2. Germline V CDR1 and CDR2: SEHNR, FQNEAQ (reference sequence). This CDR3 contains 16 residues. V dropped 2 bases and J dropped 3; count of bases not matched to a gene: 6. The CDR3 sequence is CASSLTGGRDTGELFF. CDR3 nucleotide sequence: TGTGCCAGCAGCTTAACAGGCGGGAGAGACACCGGGGAGCTGTTTTTT.

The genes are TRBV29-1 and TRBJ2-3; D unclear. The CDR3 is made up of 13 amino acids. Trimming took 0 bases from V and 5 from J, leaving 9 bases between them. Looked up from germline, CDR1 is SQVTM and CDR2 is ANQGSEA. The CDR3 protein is CSVEDKLRDTQYF. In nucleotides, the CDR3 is TGCAGCGTTGAAGACAAGCTACGAGATACGCAGTATTTT.

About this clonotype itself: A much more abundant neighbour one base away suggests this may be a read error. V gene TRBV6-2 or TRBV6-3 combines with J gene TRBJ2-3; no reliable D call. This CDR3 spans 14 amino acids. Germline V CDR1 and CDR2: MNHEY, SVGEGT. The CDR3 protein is CARSEVISTDTQYF. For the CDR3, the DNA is TGTGCCCGCAGTGAAGTGATCAGCACAGATACGCAGTATTTT.

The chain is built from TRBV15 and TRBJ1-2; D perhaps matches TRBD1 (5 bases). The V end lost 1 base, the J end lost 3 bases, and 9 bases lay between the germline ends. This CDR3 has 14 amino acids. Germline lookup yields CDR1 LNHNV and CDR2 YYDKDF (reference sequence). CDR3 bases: TGTGCCACCAGCAGAGGAGACAGAGACTATGGCTACACCTTC. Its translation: CATSRGDRDYGYTF.

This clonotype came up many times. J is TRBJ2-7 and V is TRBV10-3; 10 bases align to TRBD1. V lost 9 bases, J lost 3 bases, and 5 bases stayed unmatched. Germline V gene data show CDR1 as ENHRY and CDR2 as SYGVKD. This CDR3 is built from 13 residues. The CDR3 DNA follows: TGTGCCATTGGCCGGGACAGGGGCTACGAGCAGTACTTC. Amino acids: CAIGRDRGYEQYF.

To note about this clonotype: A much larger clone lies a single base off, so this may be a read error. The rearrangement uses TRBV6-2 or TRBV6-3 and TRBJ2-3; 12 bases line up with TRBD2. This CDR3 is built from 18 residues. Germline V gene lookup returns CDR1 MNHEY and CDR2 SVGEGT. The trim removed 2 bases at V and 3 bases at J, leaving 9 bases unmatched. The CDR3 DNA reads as TGTGCCAGCAGTTACCCGACTAGCGGGAGAGGAAGGACAGATACGCAGTATTTT. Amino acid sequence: CASSYPTSGRGRTDTQYF.

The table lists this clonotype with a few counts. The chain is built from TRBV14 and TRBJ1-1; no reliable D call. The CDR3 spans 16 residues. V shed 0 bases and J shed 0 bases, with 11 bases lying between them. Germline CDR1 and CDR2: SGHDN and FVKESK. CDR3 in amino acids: CASSQEPVTMNTEAFF. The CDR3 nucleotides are TGTGCCAGCAGCCAAGAGCCTGTAACTATGAACACTGAAGCTTTCTTT.

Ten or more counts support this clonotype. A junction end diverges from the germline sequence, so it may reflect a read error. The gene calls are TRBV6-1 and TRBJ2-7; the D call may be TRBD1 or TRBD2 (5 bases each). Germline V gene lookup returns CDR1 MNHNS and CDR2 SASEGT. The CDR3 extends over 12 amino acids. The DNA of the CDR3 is TGTGCCAGCAAGACAACCGGGACCGGGTTTCACTTC. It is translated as CASKTTGTGFHF.